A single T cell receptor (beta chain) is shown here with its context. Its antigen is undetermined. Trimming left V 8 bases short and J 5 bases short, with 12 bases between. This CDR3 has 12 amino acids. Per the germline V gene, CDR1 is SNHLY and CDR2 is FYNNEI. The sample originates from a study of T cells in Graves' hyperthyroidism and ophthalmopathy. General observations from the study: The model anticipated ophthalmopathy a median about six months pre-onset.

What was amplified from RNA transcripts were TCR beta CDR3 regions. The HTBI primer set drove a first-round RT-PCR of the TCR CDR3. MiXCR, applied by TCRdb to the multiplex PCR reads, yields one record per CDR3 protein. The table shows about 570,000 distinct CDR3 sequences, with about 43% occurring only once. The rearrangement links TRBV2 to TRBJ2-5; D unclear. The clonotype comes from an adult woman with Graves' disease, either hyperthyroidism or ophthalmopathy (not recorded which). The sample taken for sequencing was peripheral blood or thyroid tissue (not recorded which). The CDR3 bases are TGTGCCAGCGCCGGACCCGAGGAGACCCAGTACTTC. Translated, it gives CASAGPEETQYF.